The 16 T cell receptor beta chains listed next were all sequenced from one sample in a study of chronic HIV infection and antiretroviral therapy (dated by TCRdb to 2014 to 2015). The library was prepared using 5' RACE. Instrument on record: Illumina MiSeq. Clones were called with MiXCR by TCRdb after fastp trimmed the public reads at Q25, and only in-frame beta chains were retained. Rows are combined by CDR3 protein, so each entry shows the most common genes and DNA. The sample table contains about 38,000 distinct CDR3 sequences; only one count was recorded for roughly 7.6% of them. The ten largest clonotypes hold around 3% of the sample. Sequenced sample: peripheral blood. The receptors were sampled from an adult who had HIV and had not received antiretroviral therapy, or was an uninfected healthy control (not recorded which).

The chain links TRBV7-9 to TRBJ2-3; 7 nucleotides align to TRBD2. The CDR3 spans 14 residues. Germline V gives CDR1 SEHNR, CDR2 FQNEAQ (reference sequence). V gave up 6 bases and J gave up 2 bases; unmatched junction bases: 5. The CDR3 spells CASRPLAATDTQYF. The CDR3 DNA follows: TGTGCCAGCAGGCCTCTAGCGGCCACAGATACGCAGTATTTT.

There are many counts of this clonotype. The chain is built from TRBV29-1 and TRBJ2-3, with TRBD1 identical over 8 bases. This CDR3 has 14 residues. Germline CDR1 is SQVTM and CDR2 is ANQGSEA. V lost 8 bases, J lost 4 bases, and 11 bases stayed unmatched. The CDR3 region has the DNA TGCAGCCTCGACAGGGGCGCGTCTTCAGATACGCAGTATTTT. It codes for CSLDRGASSDTQYF.

This clonotype was recorded a few times. The chain links TRBV7-2 to TRBJ2-1; 12 bases are a match to TRBD2. CDR3 length equals 15 residues. V lost 2 bases to trimming and J lost 7 bases; unmatched junction nucleotides: 3. CDR1 and CDR2 from the germline V gene are SGHTA and FQGNSA. The chain's CDR3 is CASSLRTSGMNEQFF. CDR3 DNA: TGTGCCAGCAGCTTAAGGACTAGCGGGATGAATGAGCAGTTCTTC.

This clonotype was seen a handful of times. The chain is built from TRBV7-3 and TRBJ1-5, with a possible D match to TRBD1 (5 bases). The V end was cut by 1 base, the J end by 1 base, with 8 bases between. Germline V gene lookup returns CDR1 SGHTA and CDR2 FQGTGA. This CDR3 region has 15 residues. The CDR3 nucleotides read TGTGCCAGCAGCTTAAAAGGGGTCAGCAATCAGCCCCAGCATTTT. Translating gives CASSLKGVSNQPQHF.

The V and J genes are TRBV29-1 and TRBJ1-2; D remains ambiguous. The CDR3 runs to 13 residues. V was shortened by 7 bases and J by 0 bases, with 12 bases between the two germline ends. Germline CDR1 is SQVTM and CDR2 is ANQGSEA. The CDR3 region is CSAVGQTNYGYTF. The CDR3, as DNA: TGCAGCGCTGTCGGCCAGACTAACTATGGCTACACCTTC.

This clonotype was seen at least ten times. The chain joins TRBV12-5 to TRBJ2-1; TRBD2 aligns across 10 bases. Germline loops: CDR1 LGHNT, CDR2 FRNRAP. The CDR3 runs to 17 residues. V was clipped by 2 bases and J by 10 bases; unmatched bases: 14. The CDR3 coding sequence is TGTGCTAGTGGTTTGCTGCGTCCGAGCGGGAGGGCCCAGGAGCAGTTCTTC. Translated: CASGLLRPSGRAQEQFF.

This clonotype was counted at least ten times. V and J are TRBV5-1 and TRBJ2-7; TRBD1 aligns across 10 bases. Germline CDR1 and CDR2: SGHRS and YFSETQ. The CDR3 has 16 residues. V lost 4 bases, J lost 5 bases, and 12 bases stayed unmatched. The CDR3 loop reads CASSNRDRGDVHEQYF. The CDR3 DNA reads TGCGCCAGCAGCAACCGGGACAGGGGAGATGTCCACGAGCAGTACTTC. Together with reference TRBV5-1 and TRBJ2-7, the CDR3 gives the full variable domain: KAGVTQTPRYLIKTRGQQVTLSCSPISGHRSVSWYQQTPGQGLQFLFEYFSETQRNKGNFPGRFSGRQFSNSRSEMNVSTLELGDSALYLCASSNRDRGDVHEQYFGPGTRLTVT.

This clonotype was found a few times. The V and J genes are TRBV4-2 and TRBJ1-5; no clear D gene. This CDR3 region has 16 residues. Trimming took 0 bases from V and 1 from J, leaving 10 bases between them. Germline V gene sequence: CDR1 LGHNA, CDR2 YNFKEQ. In nucleotides, the CDR3 is TGTGCCAGCAGCCAAGAAGCCCGAGGGAGCAATCAGCCCCAGCATTTT. Its protein is CASSQEARGSNQPQHF.

The rearrangement joins TRBV20-1 to TRBJ2-7; D is tentatively TRBD1 or TRBD2 (5 bases each). Germline V gene sequence: CDR1 DFQATT, CDR2 SNEGSKA (reference sequence). The CDR3 runs to 14 residues. V was trimmed by 5 bases and J by 6 bases, leaving 20 bases between them. The CDR3 loop is CSAWPLVFGGEQYF. The CDR3 nucleotides read TGCAGTGCTTGGCCTCTCGTGTTTGGGGGCGAGCAGTACTTC.

About this clonotype itself: The junction shows a germline mismatch at one end, possibly a read error. The chain combines TRBV20-1 with TRBJ1-1; D is perhaps TRBD1 (5 bases). The germline V gene encodes CDR1 DFQATT and CDR2 SNEGSKA (reference sequence). The CDR3 length is 13 residues. CDR3 sequence reads: CSARMGGYTETFF. CDR3 nucleotide sequence: TGCAGTGCTAGAATGGGGGGGTATACTGAAACTTTCTTT.

This clonotype was picked up a small number of times. The gene calls are TRBV9 and TRBJ1-3; no firm D call. Germline lookup yields CDR1 SGDLS and CDR2 YYNGEE. This CDR3 has 16 residues. V dropped 0 bases and J dropped 0 bases, with 10 bases sitting between them. The CDR3 is CASSVEAAPSGNTIYF. The CDR3 DNA sequence: TGTGCCAGCAGCGTAGAAGCCGCGCCCTCTGGAAACACCATATATTTT.

The V call is TRBV6-6, the J call TRBJ1-6; 7 nucleotides match TRBD1. The CDR3 totals 13 residues. V lost 6 bases, J lost 13 bases, and 9 bases stayed unmatched. CDR1 is MNHNY, CDR2 SVGAGI, per germline (reference sequence). The CDR3 protein is CASSTSGGNPLHF. As DNA, the CDR3 is TGTGCCAGCAGCACGTCAGGGGGAAACCCCCTCCACTTT.

This clonotype showed up just a few times. This chain joins TRBV29-1 and TRBJ2-7, with 10 bases aligning to TRBD1. Germline-derived CDR1 and CDR2 are SQVTM and ANQGSEA. The CDR3 runs 15 residues. The CDR3 DNA reads as TGCAGTACGTCGACGGGACAGGGGACTTCCTACGAGCAGTACTTC. It codes for CSTSTGQGTSYEQYF.

With respect to this clonotype: A much larger clone sits a single nucleotide away, making a read error possible. The V call is TRBV20-1, the J call TRBJ1-1; possibly TRBD1 for D (5 bases). Trimming stripped 0 bases from V and 12 bases from J, with 14 bases between. The CDR3 sequence is 12 residues long. CDR1 and CDR2 from the germline V gene are DFQATT and SNEGSKA (reference sequence). The CDR3 DNA reads as TGCAGTGCTAGAGAGGGGGACCTAAAAACTTTCTTT. Translation: CSAREGDLKTFF.

CDR3 DNA: TGTGCCAGCAGTTTCAAAGGGGGACAGCGTAGGGAAAAACTGTTTTTT. It codes for CASSFKGGQRREKLFF. The chain is built from TRBV12-3 or TRBV12-4 and TRBJ1-4; 7 bases are shared with TRBD1. The V gene end was trimmed by 3 bases and the J gene end by 8 bases; junction bases not matched to a gene: 12. The CDR3 length is 16 residues.

This clonotype has more than one count but fewer than ten. V is TRBV28 and J is TRBJ2-1, with TRBD2 as a possible D gene (5 bases). Germline V gene lookup returns CDR1 MDHEN and CDR2 SYDVKM. Trimming left V 4 bases short and J 10 bases short, with 11 bases between. The CDR3 runs to 12 residues. The CDR3 is CASSSLDSEQFF. The DNA of the CDR3 is TGTGCCAGCAGTTCCTTGGACTCCGAGCAGTTCTTC.